A single sample is the source of the 27 T cell receptor beta chains below, sequenced in a study of graft-versus-host responses after intestinal transplantation. Intraepithelial and lamina propria lymphocytes were isolated from graft specimens. TCRdb keeps only in-frame clones here, not all; method: immunoSEQ multiplex PCR. The table has more than 9,000 clones, about 78% seen once; the top ten hold approximately 24%. The starting material was ileum tissue, obtained about 520 days after intestinal transplant. Every receptor here comes from a human patient who received an intestinal transplant, so some T cells may come from the graft donor.

V is TRBV10-2 and J is TRBJ1-4; no reliable D call. Trimming stripped 4 bases from V and 0 bases from J, with 6 bases between. CDR1 WSHSY and CDR2 SAAADI come from the germline V gene. This CDR3 spans 14 amino acids. The CDR3, as DNA: TGCGCCAGCAGTGGACATTCAACTAATGAAAAACTGTTTTTT. It codes for CASSGHSTNEKLFF.

For this clone: Germline and junction disagree at one end, which may indicate a read error. Different DNA sequences within this sample yield the same CDR3. The V call is TRBV5-6, the J call TRBJ2-3; tentative D call: TRBD2 (6 bases). Germline CDR1 reads SGHDT; CDR2 reads YYEEEE. The CDR3 loop spans 16 amino acids. CDR3 sequence (DNA): TGCGCCAGCAGCTTGTACGCGGGACCCAACACAGATACGCAGTATTTT. Its protein product is CASSLYAGPNTDTQYF.

This CDR3 is CASSLGGTGGTEAFF. The CDR3 DNA reads as TGTGCCAGCAGCTTAGGCGGGACAGGGGGCACTGAAGCTTTCTTT. The chain employs TRBV11-2 and TRBJ1-1; 11 nucleotides line up with TRBD1. The CDR3 loop spans 15 amino acids. V shed 1 base, J shed 4 bases, and the junction held 2 bases outside the gene matches. The germline gives CDR1 SGHAT, CDR2 FQNNGV.

CDR3 loop: CASGQRVDTEAFF. DNA for the CDR3: TGTGCCAGCGGTCAGCGGGTGGACACTGAAGCTTTCTTT. The genes are TRBV6-6 and TRBJ1-1; D call uncertain. Between the trimmed V and J ends, which lost 8 bases and 3 bases, there was a span of 13 bases. The CDR3 has 13 amino acids. Germline-derived CDR1 and CDR2 are MNHNY and SVGAGI (reference sequence).

The CDR3 DNA sequence: TGTGCCAGCAGCTTGGGGATCGGGGAGCTGTTTTTT. Translation: CASSLGIGELFF. The rearrangement joins TRBV11-2 to TRBJ2-2; no definite D call. Trimming shortened V by 3 bases and J by 7 bases, and 6 bases separated the two germline ends. Germline CDR1 reads SGHAT; CDR2 reads FQNNGV. The CDR3 loop spans 12 amino acids.

The chain joins TRBV30 to TRBJ1-2; weak D call: TRBD1 (6 bases). The CDR3 has 14 amino acids. CDR1 and CDR2 (germline): GTSNPN, SVGIG (reference sequence). Trimming left V 2 bases short and J 1 base short, with 11 bases between. The CDR3 nucleotides read TGTGCCTGGAGTCTGGGGGGGCTTAACTATGGCTACACCTTC. Translation gives CAWSLGGLNYGYTF.

A few counts support this clone. The J gene is TRBJ2-1, the V gene TRBV9, with 12 bases matching TRBD2. The CDR3 is 15 residues long. CDR1 and CDR2 (germline): SGDLS, YYNGEE. V lost 3 bases, J lost 4 bases, and 2 bases stayed unmatched. CDR3: CASSGGLAGYNEQFF. The DNA of the CDR3 is TGTGCCAGCAGCGGGGGACTAGCGGGTTACAATGAGCAGTTCTTC.

V and J are TRBV28 and TRBJ2-7, with a weak D call TRBD2 (5 bases). V lost 5 bases and J 3 bases, leaving 14 bases between the germline ends. The germline V gene encodes CDR1 MDHEN and CDR2 SYDVKM. There are 14 residues in the CDR3. DNA of the CDR3: TGTGCCAGCAGTCCCCAGCGGCCCAACTACGAGCAGTACTTC. This translates into CASSPQRPNYEQYF.

The chain's CDR3 is CASSDNPGQGGSNQPQHF. CDR3 coding DNA: TGTGCCAGCAGCGATAACCCGGGACAGGGAGGGAGCAATCAGCCCCAGCATTTT. This rearrangement joins TRBV9 to TRBJ1-5; 9 bases agree with TRBD1. V shed 3 bases and J 1 base; nucleotides not matched to a gene: 11. This CDR3 comprises 18 residues. CDR1 and CDR2 from the germline V gene are SGDLS and YYNGEE.

This clone was counted only a few times. The chain employs TRBV5-1 and TRBJ2-7; 9 bases are a match to TRBD1. CDR1 and CDR2 (germline): SGHRS, YFSETQ. This CDR3 is built from 16 residues. After removal of 4 bases from V and 3 bases from J, the junction contained 11 bases not matched to a gene. The CDR3 reads CASSLGAPGQGYEQYF. The CDR3 nucleotides read TGCGCCAGCAGCCTGGGAGCTCCGGGACAGGGCTACGAGCAGTACTTC.

V and J are TRBV19 and TRBJ1-5, with a weak D call TRBD1 (6 bases). CDR1 and CDR2 from the germline V gene are LNHDA and SQIVND (reference sequence). V shed 2 bases and J shed 1 base, with 9 bases lying between them. The CDR3 spans 15 residues. The CDR3 DNA reads as TGTGCCAGTAGTATACAGAGGGGGAGCAATCAGCCCCAGCATTTT. Its translation is CASSIQRGSNQPQHF.

J is TRBJ2-3 and V is TRBV11-2; the D gene is possibly TRBD1 (6 bases). V was shortened by 2 bases and J by 8 bases, with 11 bases between the two germline ends. In germline, CDR1 is SGHAT, CDR2 FQNNGV. The CDR3 has 13 amino acids. This CDR3 is CASSLFRGGTQYF. The CDR3 DNA reads TGTGCCAGCAGCTTATTTAGAGGGGGTACGCAGTATTTT. Using reference TRBV11-2 and TRBJ2-3 for the parts outside the CDR3, the full variable domain is EAGVAQSPRYKIIEKRQSVAFWCNPISGHATLYWYQQILGQGPKLLIQFQNNGVVDDSQLPKDRFSAERLKGVDSTLKIQPAKLEDSAVYLCASSLFRGGTQYFGPGTRLTVL.

This chain links TRBV6-5 with TRBJ2-1, with D perhaps matching TRBD1 (6 bases). The V end was cut by 1 base, the J end by 11 bases, with 15 bases between. The CDR3 has 14 residues. Germline loops: CDR1 MNHEY, CDR2 SVGAGI. CDR3 bases: TGTGCCAGCAGTTACTTCAGGCCGGGACATCAGCAGTTCTTC. It is translated as CASSYFRPGHQQFF.

V is TRBV5-1 and J is TRBJ2-1; TRBD2 might be the D (6 bases). The CDR3 extends over 19 amino acids. Germline CDR1 SGHRS, CDR2 YFSETQ. The germline V and J ends were trimmed by 1 base and 5 bases, with 25 bases remaining between them. The CDR3 spells CASSLSGPIRKGPNNEQFF. CDR3 nucleotide sequence: TGCGCCAGCAGCTTGAGCGGGCCTATTCGTAAAGGTCCAAACAATGAGCAGTTCTTC.

The V and J genes are TRBV6-5 and TRBJ1-5; a possible D gene is TRBD1 (6 bases). There are 14 residues in the CDR3. Deletions cut 6 bases from V and 7 bases from J, with 16 bases between. Germline CDR1 MNHEY, CDR2 SVGAGI. CDR3 nucleotide sequence: TGTGCCAGCAGCGGTCAGGGGCCTAGCCAGCCCCAGCATTTT. It specifies CASSGQGPSQPQHF.

The rearrangement joins TRBV5-3 to TRBJ2-1, with 10 bases that match TRBD2. TRBV5-3 is known as an ORF, though its function is uncertain. With 1 base clipped from V and 6 bases from J, the junction kept 4 bases outside the gene matches. The CDR3 runs 15 residues. Here the CDR3 DNA reads TGTGCCAGAAGCTTGTACCTAGCGGGGGTCAATGAGCAGTTCTTC. It encodes CARSLYLAGVNEQFF.

The chain joins TRBV25-1 to TRBJ2-7, with 7 bases aligning to TRBD2. This CDR3 has 17 amino acids. Germline CDR1 is MGHDK and CDR2 is SYGVNS. After removal of 3 bases from V and 0 bases from J, the junction contained 11 bases not matched to a gene. The CDR3 coding sequence is TGTGCCAGCAGTGATCCCCGGCCGGGGGGAGACTCCTACGAGCAGTACTTC. The encoded protein is CASSDPRPGGDSYEQYF.

J is TRBJ2-5 and V is TRBV18; TRBD2 might be the D (7 bases). The assigned J gene may be wrong: the sequence end matches TRBJ2-7 better. Germline CDR1 reads KGHSH; CDR2 reads LQKENI. The CDR3 is 13 residues long. The CDR3 sequence is CASSPRGGYEQYF. CDR3 nucleotide sequence: TGTGCCAGCTCACCAAGGGGGGGCTACGAGCAGTACTTC.

This CDR3 reads CASSSHSKYTGELFF. DNA for the CDR3: TGTGCCAGCAGTAGTCATAGTAAATACACCGGGGAGCTGTTTTTT. The genes are TRBV6-1 and TRBJ2-2, with unresolved D. This CDR3 has 15 amino acids. The germline V and J ends were trimmed by 5 bases and 3 bases, with 13 bases remaining between them. Germline lookup yields CDR1 MNHNS and CDR2 SASEGT.

This chain connects TRBV7-2 to TRBJ2-7; unclear D gene. Germline values: CDR1 SGHTA, CDR2 FQGNSA. V was clipped by 5 bases and J by 2 bases, with 10 bases between them. The CDR3 spans 13 residues. Written as DNA, the CDR3 is TGTGCCAGCAGCGAAGGGTGGGCCTACGAGCAGTACTTC. As protein: CASSEGWAYEQYF.

This clone appeared once. The chain has TRBV20-1 and TRBJ2-1; no clear D. Germline CDR1 reads DFQATT; CDR2 reads SNEGSKA (reference sequence). CDR3 length: 10 amino acids. With 6 bases removed from V and 0 bases from J, the gap between germline ends came to 0 bases. The DNA for the CDR3 is TGCAGTGCCTCCTACAATGAGCAGTTCTTC. Its protein is CSASYNEQFF.

This clone was detected a few times. This chain connects TRBV28 to TRBJ1-2; perhaps TRBD1 as D (5 bases). CDR1 MDHEN and CDR2 SYDVKM come from the germline V gene. Trimming stripped 7 bases from V and 8 bases from J, with 14 bases between. This CDR3 is built from 12 residues. The CDR3 bases are TGTGCCAGCAATATGGCCGGGGCCGGCTACACCTTC. This gives the protein CASNMAGAGYTF.

This chain uses TRBV4-3 with TRBJ2-2, with D perhaps TRBD1 or TRBD2 (6 bases each). The CDR3 loop spans 20 amino acids. With 0 bases removed from V and 6 bases from J, the gap between germline ends came to 26 bases. Germline V lookup: CDR1 LGHNA, CDR2 YSLEER. CDR3 sequence (DNA): TGCGCCAGCAGCCAAGAACCTTTCGGGGGCGATCAAAGTCAGTCCGGGGAGCTGTTTTTT. This encodes CASSQEPFGGDQSQSGELFF.

V is TRBV7-4 and J is TRBJ2-1, with 7 bases aligning to TRBD2. From germline, CDR1 is SGHVT and CDR2 SQSDAQ. J was trimmed by 2 bases and V by 5 bases; bases with no gene match: 15. This CDR3 contains 18 residues. The CDR3 coding sequence is TGTGCCAGCAGCCCACTCCCCTCTGTGGGAGGGACCTACAATGAGCAGTTCTTC. This codes for CASSPLPSVGGTYNEQFF.

The chain recombines TRBV6-5 with TRBJ2-1; weak D call: TRBD2 (5 bases). CDR1 and CDR2 (germline): MNHEY, SVGAGI. Trimming removed 8 bases at V and 1 base at J, with 12 bases between. This CDR3 is built from 14 residues. Here the CDR3 reads CASGYRESYNEQFF. The CDR3 DNA is TGTGCCAGCGGCTATAGGGAGTCCTACAATGAGCAGTTCTTC.

This chain connects TRBV27 to TRBJ2-1; D perhaps matches TRBD2 (5 bases). The germline CDR1 and CDR2 sequences are MNHEY and SMNVEV (reference sequence). Between the trimmed V and J ends, which lost 5 bases and 0 bases, there was a span of 14 bases. The CDR3 is made up of 16 amino acids. The DNA for the CDR3 is TGTGCCAGCAGTGCACTAGTGGGGATCTCCTACAATGAGCAGTTCTTC. Encoded protein: CASSALVGISYNEQFF.

The V and J genes are TRBV5-8 and TRBJ1-2; 10 bases fit TRBD1. CDR1 SGHTS and CDR2 YDEGEE come from the germline V gene. The CDR3 covers 19 residues. Trimming at V came to 5 bases and at J to 2 bases, leaving 18 bases not matched to a gene. The CDR3 is CASRRDRGKRDYPNYGYTF. CDR3 coding DNA: TGTGCCAGCAGGAGGGACAGGGGCAAAAGAGACTATCCCAACTATGGCTACACCTTC.